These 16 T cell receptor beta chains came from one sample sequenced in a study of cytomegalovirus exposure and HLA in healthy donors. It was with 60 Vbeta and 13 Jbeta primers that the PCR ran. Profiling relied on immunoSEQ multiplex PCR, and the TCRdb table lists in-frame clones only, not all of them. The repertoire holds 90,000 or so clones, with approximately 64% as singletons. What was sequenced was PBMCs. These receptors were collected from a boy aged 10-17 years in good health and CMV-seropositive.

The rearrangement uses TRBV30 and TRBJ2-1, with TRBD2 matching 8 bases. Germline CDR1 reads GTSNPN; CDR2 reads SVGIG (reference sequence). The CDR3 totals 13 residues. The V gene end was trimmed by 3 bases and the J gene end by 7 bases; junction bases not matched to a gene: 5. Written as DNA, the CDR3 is TGTGCCTGGAGGAAAGCGGGGGTAAATGAGCAGTTCTTC. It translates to CAWRKAGVNEQFF.

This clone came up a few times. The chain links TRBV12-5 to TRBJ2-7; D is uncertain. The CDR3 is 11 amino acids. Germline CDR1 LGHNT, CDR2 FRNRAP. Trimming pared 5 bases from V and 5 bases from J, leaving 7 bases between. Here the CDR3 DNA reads TGTGCTAGTGGTCGAGGTGACGAGCAGTACTTC. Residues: CASGRGDEQYF.

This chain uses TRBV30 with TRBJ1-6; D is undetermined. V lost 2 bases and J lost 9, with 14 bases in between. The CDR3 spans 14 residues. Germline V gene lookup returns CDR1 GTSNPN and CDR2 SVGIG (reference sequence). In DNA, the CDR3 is TGTGCCTGGAGTTTTTCACCAGGTGGTTCACCCCTCCACTTT. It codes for CAWSFSPGGSPLHF. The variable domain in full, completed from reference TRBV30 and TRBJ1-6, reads SQTIHQWPATLVQPVGSPLSLECTVEGTSNPNLYWYRQAAGRGLQLLFYSVGIGQISSEVPQNLSASRPQDRQFILSSKKLLLSDSGFYLCAWSFSPGGSPLHFGNGTRLTVT.

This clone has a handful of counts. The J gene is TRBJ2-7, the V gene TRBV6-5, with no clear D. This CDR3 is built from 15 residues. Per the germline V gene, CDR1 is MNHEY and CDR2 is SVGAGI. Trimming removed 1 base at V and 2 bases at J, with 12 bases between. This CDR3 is CASSYYSRSPYEQYF. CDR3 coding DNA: TGTGCCAGCAGTTACTATTCCAGGTCTCCCTACGAGCAGTACTTC.

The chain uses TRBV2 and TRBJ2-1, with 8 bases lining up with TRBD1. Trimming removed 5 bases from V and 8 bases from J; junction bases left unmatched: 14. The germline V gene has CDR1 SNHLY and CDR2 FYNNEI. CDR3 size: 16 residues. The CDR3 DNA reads TGTGCCAGCAGTTACAGGACAGGGCCCCGTGACGATGAGCAGTTCTTC. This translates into CASSYRTGPRDDEQFF.

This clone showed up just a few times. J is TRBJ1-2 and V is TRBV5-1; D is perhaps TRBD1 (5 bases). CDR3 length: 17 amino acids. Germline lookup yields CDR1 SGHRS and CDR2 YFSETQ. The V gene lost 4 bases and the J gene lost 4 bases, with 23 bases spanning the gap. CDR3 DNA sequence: TGCGCCAGCAGCACTCAAACCAGACAGATGGGTCGCTATGGCTACACCTTC. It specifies CASSTQTRQMGRYGYTF. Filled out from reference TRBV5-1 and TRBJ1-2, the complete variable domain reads KAGVTQTPRYLIKTRGQQVTLSCSPISGHRSVSWYQQTPGQGLQFLFEYFSETQRNKGNFPGRFSGRQFSNSRSEMNVSTLELGDSALYLCASSTQTRQMGRYGYTFGSGTRLTVV.

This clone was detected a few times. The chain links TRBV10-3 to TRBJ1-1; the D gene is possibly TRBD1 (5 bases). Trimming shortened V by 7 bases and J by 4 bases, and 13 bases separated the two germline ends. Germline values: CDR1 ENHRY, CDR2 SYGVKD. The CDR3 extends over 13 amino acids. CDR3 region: CAIMGLSGTEAFF. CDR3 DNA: TGTGCCATCATGGGGCTTTCGGGCACTGAAGCTTTCTTT.

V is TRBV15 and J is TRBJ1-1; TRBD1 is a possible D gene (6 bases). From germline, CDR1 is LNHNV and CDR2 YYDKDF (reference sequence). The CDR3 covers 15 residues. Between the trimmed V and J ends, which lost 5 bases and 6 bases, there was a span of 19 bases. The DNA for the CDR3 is TGTGCCACCAGCTCATACAGGGACCCGTACGCTGAAGCTTTCTTT. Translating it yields CATSSYRDPYAEAFF.

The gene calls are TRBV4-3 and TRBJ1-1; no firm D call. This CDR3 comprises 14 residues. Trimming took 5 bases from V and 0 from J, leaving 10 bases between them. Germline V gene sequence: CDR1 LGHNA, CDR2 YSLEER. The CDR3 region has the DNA TGCGCCAGCAGCGAAGGCGGCATGAACACTGAAGCTTTCTTT. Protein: CASSEGGMNTEAFF.

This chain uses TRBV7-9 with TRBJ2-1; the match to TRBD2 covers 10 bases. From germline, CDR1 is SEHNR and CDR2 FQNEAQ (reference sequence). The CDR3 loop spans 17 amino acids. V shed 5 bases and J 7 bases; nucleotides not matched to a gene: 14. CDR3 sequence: CASSKTSGVTSGNEQFF. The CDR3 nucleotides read TGTGCCAGCAGCAAAACTAGCGGGGTTACCTCTGGGAATGAGCAGTTCTTC.

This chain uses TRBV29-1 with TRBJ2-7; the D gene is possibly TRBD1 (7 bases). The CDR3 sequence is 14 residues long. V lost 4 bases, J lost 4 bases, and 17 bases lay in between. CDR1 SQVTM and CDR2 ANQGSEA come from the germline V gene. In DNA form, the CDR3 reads TGCAGCGTTGCAACGGGGGCAGGGGGGTACGAGCAGTACTTC. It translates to CSVATGAGGYEQYF.

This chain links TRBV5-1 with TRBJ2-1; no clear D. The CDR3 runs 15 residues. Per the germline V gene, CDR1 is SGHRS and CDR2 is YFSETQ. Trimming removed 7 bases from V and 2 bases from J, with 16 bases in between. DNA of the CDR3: TGCGCCAGCGGGTGGAAGCGATTTACCTACAATGAGCAGTTCTTC. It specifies CASGWKRFTYNEQFF.

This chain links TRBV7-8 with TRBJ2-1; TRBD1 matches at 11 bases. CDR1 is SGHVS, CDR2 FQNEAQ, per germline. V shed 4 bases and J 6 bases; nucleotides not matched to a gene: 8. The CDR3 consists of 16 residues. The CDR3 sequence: CASSSSVGTGGNEQFF. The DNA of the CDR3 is TGTGCCAGCAGCTCGTCCGTTGGGACAGGGGGCAATGAGCAGTTCTTC.

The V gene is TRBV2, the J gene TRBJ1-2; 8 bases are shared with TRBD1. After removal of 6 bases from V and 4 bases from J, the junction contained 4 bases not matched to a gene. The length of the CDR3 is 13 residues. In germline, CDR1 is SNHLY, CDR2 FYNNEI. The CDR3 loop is CASREQGGYGYTF. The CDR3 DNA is TGTGCCAGCAGGGAACAGGGGGGCTATGGCTACACCTTC.

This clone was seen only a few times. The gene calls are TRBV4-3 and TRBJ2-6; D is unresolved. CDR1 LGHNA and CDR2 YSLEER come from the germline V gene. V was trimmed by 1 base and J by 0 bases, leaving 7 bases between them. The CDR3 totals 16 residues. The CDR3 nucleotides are TGCGCCAGCAGCCAAGGAGGCAGCTCTGGGGCCAACGTCCTGACTTTC. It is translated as CASSQGGSSGANVLTF.

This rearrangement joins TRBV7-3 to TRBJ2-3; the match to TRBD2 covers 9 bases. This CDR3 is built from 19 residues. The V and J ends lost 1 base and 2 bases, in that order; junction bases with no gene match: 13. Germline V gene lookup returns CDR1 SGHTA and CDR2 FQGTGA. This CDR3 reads CASSLRSRGSGRTTDTQYF. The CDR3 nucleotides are TGTGCCAGCAGCTTAAGGTCTCGAGGAAGCGGGAGGACCACAGATACGCAGTATTTT.